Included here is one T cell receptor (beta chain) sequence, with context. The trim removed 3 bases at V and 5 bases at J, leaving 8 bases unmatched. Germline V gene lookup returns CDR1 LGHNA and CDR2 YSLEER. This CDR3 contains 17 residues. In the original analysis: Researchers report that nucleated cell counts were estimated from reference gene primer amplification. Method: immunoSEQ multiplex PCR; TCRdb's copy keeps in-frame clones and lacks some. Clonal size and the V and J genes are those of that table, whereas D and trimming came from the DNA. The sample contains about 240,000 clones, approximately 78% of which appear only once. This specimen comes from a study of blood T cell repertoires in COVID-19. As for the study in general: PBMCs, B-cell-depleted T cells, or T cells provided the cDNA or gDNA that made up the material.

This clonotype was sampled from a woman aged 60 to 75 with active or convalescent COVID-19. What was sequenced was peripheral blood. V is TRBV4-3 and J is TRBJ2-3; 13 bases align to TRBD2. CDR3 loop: CASSHRRLAGGGDTQYF. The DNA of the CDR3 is TGCGCCAGCAGCCACCGCCGACTAGCGGGGGGTGGAGATACGCAGTATTTT.